The clone carrying this T cell receptor (beta chain) occurred a few times. The antigen is not known. These data come from a study of vaccination and CD4 T cells after COVID-19. Study in general: As their vaccination, participants received two doses of either BNT162b2 or mRNA-1273 vaccine. Sampling that followed vaccination took place a median 72 days after dose two, within a range of 14 to 241.

Time point specified: late sampling 161 to 241 days after vaccination in a few convalescent patients. Sample treatment: roughly 10-day PBMC culture with coronavirus spike peptide pools or control peptides (ViraFEST assay). TCR sequencing followed the expansion of antigen-specific T cells with peptide pools in ViraFEST. Dates of PCR positivity, March to December 2020, preceded the US Alpha, Beta and Delta variants. Germline V gene lookup returns CDR1 DFQATT and CDR2 SNEGSKA (reference sequence). The CDR3 runs 12 residues. V was clipped by 3 bases and J by 2 bases, with 8 bases between them. The assay that was used to sequence DNA from cultured CD4+ T cells was the Oncomine TCR Beta short-read assay. TCRdb reprocessed the PCR reads with MiXCR, giving one entry per CDR3 protein. The sample has approximately 15,000 distinct CDR3 sequences, over 40% seen once.

This material consisted of CD4+ T cells from blood, cultured in vitro, taken about 7 months after SARS-CoV-2 vaccination. The clonotype comes from a human donor who had recovered from COVID-19. The chain links TRBV20-1 to TRBJ2-7, with D uncertain. The CDR3 loop is CSASLQAYEQYF. DNA of the CDR3: TGCAGTGCTAGTCTCCAGGCCTACGAGCAGTACTTC.